The following is a T cell receptor beta chain sequence with its context. The CDR3 consists of 14 residues. Germline V lookup: CDR1 LNHDA, CDR2 SQIVND (reference sequence). With 3 bases removed from V and 2 bases from J, the gap between germline ends came to 11 bases. The record originates from a study of blood T cell repertoires in COVID-19. Turning to the study itself: Material from acute and convalescent COVID-19 was sourced from the United States, Italy and Spain. The cDNA or gDNA used as material had been derived from T cells, B-cell-depleted T cells, or PBMCs.

The repertoire was sequenced with immunoSEQ multiplex PCR; TCRdb's copy has only in-frame clones and lacks some. The table has about 400,000 clones, roughly 90% seen once. Sequenced: peripheral blood. The origin of this receptor is a man between 35 and 55 years old with acute or convalescent COVID-19. The chain combines TRBV19 with TRBJ2-7, with D hard to call. In DNA, the CDR3 is TGTGCCAGTAGTATTGGTGTCAGAACCTACGAGCAGTACTTC. This encodes CASSIGVRTYEQYF.